This entry lists 4 T cell receptor beta chains sequenced from one sample in a study of T cells in Graves' hyperthyroidism and ophthalmopathy. TCR beta CDR3 sequences were amplified from RNA transcripts. HTBI primers drove first-round RT-PCR of the TCR CDR3. TCRdb reprocessed the multiplex PCR reads with MiXCR, giving one entry per CDR3 protein. The sample includes about 160,000 distinct CDR3 sequences, 9.4% of them seen just once. Sequenced input: blood. Every receptor here comes from a woman under 30 with Graves' hyperthyroidism that later progressed to Graves' ophthalmopathy.

This clonotype showed up many times. The CDR3 nucleotides are TGTGCCAGCAGCTTAAGCCTTGGCGGGGGGGCGGAGCAGTTCTTC. It encodes CASSLSLGGGAEQFF. V and J are TRBV7-3 and TRBJ2-1, with TRBD2 matching over 9 bases. V shed 1 base and J 10 bases; nucleotides not matched to a gene: 8. This CDR3 comprises 15 residues. The germline V gene encodes CDR1 SGHTA and CDR2 FQGTGA.

The chain employs TRBV6-2 or TRBV6-3 and TRBJ1-5, with 9 nucleotides matching TRBD1. Trimming cost V 11 bases and J 3 bases; bases outside gene matches: 5. Germline V CDR1 and CDR2: MNHEY, SVGEGT. The CDR3 is made up of 13 amino acids. The CDR3 region is CALGQGPNQPQHF. CDR3 in DNA: TGTGCCTTGGGACAGGGTCCCAATCAGCCCCAGCATTTT.

The chain is built from TRBV5-1 and TRBJ2-5; 7 nucleotides line up with TRBD2. The CDR3 runs 16 residues. Losses at the gene ends were 4 bases for V and 3 bases for J; bases not matched to a gene: 12. Germline V gives CDR1 SGHRS, CDR2 YFSETQ. The CDR3 region is CASSLGGSDSKETQYF. The DNA of the CDR3 is TGCGCCAGCAGCCTGGGCGGGAGTGACTCTAAAGAGACCCAGTACTTC.

In this sample, this clonotype turned up many times. This chain joins TRBV5-1 and TRBJ1-2; no clear D gene. The CDR3 contains 14 residues. CDR1 is SGHRS, CDR2 YFSETQ, per germline. The V and J ends lost 0 bases and 6 bases respectively, with 12 bases between them. The CDR3 sequence is CASSLAMGKDGYTF. In nucleotides, the CDR3 is TGCGCCAGCAGCTTGGCCATGGGAAAAGATGGCTACACCTTC.